This TCR beta chain was recorded in a study of siplizumab effects on memory and regulatory T cells. Study-wide points: Confirmation that proliferating Tregs from siplizumab cultures had suppressive function was not obtained. Memory T cells appeared less diverse than naive cells, which seemed to contribute substantially to alloresponse.

Only in-frame clones appear in the TCRdb table, and some are missing; sequencing was by immunoSEQ multiplex PCR. The sample carries over 85,000 clones, 90% to 95% recorded once. As to this clone: Its target is unknown.

Trimming took off 2 bases at V and 10 bases at J, with 15 bases between the two ends. The CDR3 is 14 amino acids. The germline CDR1 and CDR2 sequences are MGHDK and SYGVNS. The sample consisted of CD8+ T cells sorted from blood. The chain recombines TRBV25-1 with TRBJ2-1, with D possibly matching TRBD2 (5 bases). The clonotype was recovered from a human donor in good health. The CDR3 DNA reads TGTGCCAGCAGTGAAGCCGCGGGCCGCGGGGAGCAGTTCTTC. This encodes CASSEAAGRGEQFF. The whole variable domain, filled in from reference TRBV25-1 and TRBJ2-1, reads EADIYQTPRYLVIGTGKKITLECSQTMGHDKMYWYQQDPGMELHLIHYSYGVNSTEKGDLSSESTVSRIRTEHFPLTLESARPSHTSQYLCASSEAAGRGEQFFGPGTRLTVL.